This T cell receptor (beta chain) was identified in a study of shared clonotypes between healthy human individuals. For the study at large: Per-donor plates numbered three CD4 naive, three CD4 memory, two CD8 naive and one CD8 memory. Study observations and caveats: When compared with the clonotypes that were shared by all four sorted-subset donors, the non-shared clonotypes turned out to have lower generation probabilities.

Using immunoSEQ multiplex PCR, the repertoire was profiled, and TCRdb retains in-frame clones only, with some absent. The repertoire consists of about 1 million clones, with approximately 70% occurring once and the leading ten covering approximately 1.5%. Healthy HIV-negative adults with no recent acute infections or vaccinations were recruited as donors. On this clone: Its cognate antigen is unknown.

The clonotype comes from a man aged 18 to 29 in good health. Sequencing was done on a sample of memory CD4+ T cells sorted from blood. Specified subset: CD45RA-negative fraction.

The DNA of the CDR3 is TGTGCCAGCAGCGAAAACCTAGCGGGGACCTACGAGCAGTACTTC. Residues: CASSENLAGTYEQYF. The rearrangement uses TRBV11-2 and TRBJ2-7; 9 bases are shared with TRBD2. With 5 bases clipped from V and 2 bases from J, the junction kept 7 bases outside the gene matches. The CDR3 loop spans 15 amino acids. Germline lookup yields CDR1 SGHAT and CDR2 FQNNGV.